The 5 T cell receptor beta chains listed next were all sequenced from one sample in a study of blood T cell repertoires in COVID-19. The assay was immunoSEQ multiplex PCR, and TCRdb's table has in-frame clones only and misses some. The sample holds a few hundred thousand clones, roughly nine tenths seen once. The sample consisted of peripheral blood. The receptor source for this set is a man aged 60 to 75 with acute or convalescent COVID-19.

This clone was counted once. V is TRBV11-2 and J is TRBJ1-6; maybe TRBD1 (6 bases). Germline CDR1 SGHAT, CDR2 FQNNGV. The CDR3 has 16 residues. The V end lost 4 bases, the J end lost 3 bases, and 13 bases lay between the germline ends. CDR3 in DNA: TGTGCCAGCAGCTCATGGACAGCCAACTATAATTCACCCCTCCACTTT. This sequence encodes CASSSWTANYNSPLHF.

V is TRBV7-3 and J is TRBJ2-2; D remains ambiguous. This CDR3 has 13 amino acids. Trimming took 2 bases from V and 4 from J, leaving 5 bases between them. Germline-derived CDR1 and CDR2 are SGHTA and FQGTGA. The CDR3 DNA sequence: TGTGCCAGCAGCTTACCCGGCACCGGGGAGCTGTTTTTT. Translated, it gives CASSLPGTGELFF.

This clone appeared a few times. The genes are TRBV5-4 and TRBJ2-2, with D perhaps TRBD2 (6 bases). V lost 0 bases, J lost 4 bases, and 10 bases lay in between. CDR1 is SGHNT and CDR2 is YYREEE in the germline V gene (reference sequence). This CDR3 has 15 residues. The CDR3 sequence: CASSLDGGSTGELFF. In DNA, the CDR3 is TGTGCCAGCAGCTTGGACGGGGGAAGCACCGGGGAGCTGTTTTTT. Supplemented by reference TRBV5-4 and TRBJ2-2, the full variable domain reads ETGVTQSPTHLIKTRGQQVTLRCSSQSGHNTVSWYQQALGQGPQFIFQYYREEENGRGNFPPRFSGLQFPNYSSELNVNALELDDSALYLCASSLDGGSTGELFFGEGSRLTVL.

The chain combines TRBV9 with TRBJ1-2; TRBD1 matches 10 bases. V was pared by 3 bases and J by 2 bases, with 4 bases of the junction left unmatched. Germline V gene data show CDR1 as SGDLS and CDR2 as YYNGEE. There are 15 residues in the CDR3. CDR3 sequence: CASSEGQGVNYGYTF. DNA of the CDR3: TGTGCCAGCAGCGAAGGACAGGGGGTCAACTATGGCTACACCTTC.

This chain connects TRBV3-1 (or the pseudogene TRBV3-2) to TRBJ2-2, with TRBD1 identical over 8 bases. After removal of 4 bases from V and 11 bases from J, the junction contained 9 bases not matched to a gene. Germline loops: CDR1 LGHDT, CDR2 YNNKEL (reference sequence). The CDR3 is made up of 14 amino acids. CDR3 residues: CASSPARQGLELFF. The CDR3 region has the DNA TGTGCCAGCAGCCCGGCCCGACAGGGGCTAGAGCTGTTTTTT.